This T cell receptor (beta chain) was observed in a study of blood T cell repertoires in COVID-19. Looking at the study overall: Material from acute and convalescent COVID-19 was sourced from the United States, Italy and Spain.

Germline trimming cut 2 bases from V and 0 bases from J; bases unmatched to any gene: 2. CDR1 and CDR2 from the germline V gene are SGHAT and FQNNGV. CDR3 length equals 16 residues. In the source study's methods: Reference gene primer amplification gave estimated nucleated cell counts. Profiling relied on immunoSEQ multiplex PCR, and the TCRdb table lists in-frame clones only, not all of them. Clone size and the V and J calls come from that table; the DNA yielded D and trimming. Among tens of thousands of clones listed, under 90% were seen once. Input material: peripheral blood. The V call is TRBV11-2, the J call TRBJ2-1; TRBD1 matches 9 bases. The sequence was collected from a woman between 70 and 85 years old with acute or convalescent COVID-19. CDR3 protein: CASSLRTGVSYNEQFF. CDR3 coding DNA: TGTGCCAGCAGCTTACGGACAGGGGTCTCCTACAATGAGCAGTTCTTC.